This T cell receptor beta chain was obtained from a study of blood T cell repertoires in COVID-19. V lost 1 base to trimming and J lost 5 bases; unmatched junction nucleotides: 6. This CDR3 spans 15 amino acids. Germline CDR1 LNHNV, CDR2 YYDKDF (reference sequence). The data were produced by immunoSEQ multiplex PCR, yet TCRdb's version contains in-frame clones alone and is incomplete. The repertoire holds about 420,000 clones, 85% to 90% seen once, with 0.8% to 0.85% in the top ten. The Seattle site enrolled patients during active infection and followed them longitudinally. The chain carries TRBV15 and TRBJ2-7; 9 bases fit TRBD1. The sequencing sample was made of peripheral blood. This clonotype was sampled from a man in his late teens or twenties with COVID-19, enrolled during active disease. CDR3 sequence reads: CATSRGGTGKDEQYF. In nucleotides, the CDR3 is TGTGCCACCAGCAGAGGGGGGACAGGGAAAGACGAGCAGTACTTC.